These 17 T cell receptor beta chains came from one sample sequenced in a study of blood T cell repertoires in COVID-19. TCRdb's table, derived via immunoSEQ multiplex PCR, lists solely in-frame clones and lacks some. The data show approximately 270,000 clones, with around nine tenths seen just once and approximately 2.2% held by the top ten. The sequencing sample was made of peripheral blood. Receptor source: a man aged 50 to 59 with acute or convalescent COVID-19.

Here the CDR3 DNA reads TGTGCCAGCAGTTACTCCGGGAGTGGGGCCAACGTCCTGACTTTC. It codes for CASSYSGSGANVLTF. The chain joins TRBV6-5 to TRBJ2-6; D may be TRBD2 (6 bases). The CDR3 contains 15 residues. Trimming left V 0 bases short and J 3 bases short, with 6 bases between. The germline CDR1 and CDR2 sequences are MNHEY and SVGAGI.

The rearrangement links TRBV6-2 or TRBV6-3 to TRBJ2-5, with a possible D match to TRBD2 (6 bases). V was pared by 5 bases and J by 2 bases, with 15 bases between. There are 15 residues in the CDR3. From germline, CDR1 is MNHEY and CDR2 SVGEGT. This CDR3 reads CASSLLRGIQETQYF. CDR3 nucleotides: TGTGCCAGCAGTCTCCTTCGGGGGATTCAAGAGACCCAGTACTTC.

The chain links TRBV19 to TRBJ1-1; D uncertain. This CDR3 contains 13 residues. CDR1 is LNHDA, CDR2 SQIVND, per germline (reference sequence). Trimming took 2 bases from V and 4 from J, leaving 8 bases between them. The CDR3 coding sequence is TGTGCCAGTAGTATATCTGACACCACTGAAGCTTTCTTT. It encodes CASSISDTTEAFF.

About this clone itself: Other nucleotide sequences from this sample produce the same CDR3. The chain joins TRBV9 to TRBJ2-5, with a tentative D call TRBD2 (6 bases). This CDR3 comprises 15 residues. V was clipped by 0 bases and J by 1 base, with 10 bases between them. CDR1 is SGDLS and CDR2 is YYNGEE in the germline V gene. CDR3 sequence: CASSVGGGAQETQYF. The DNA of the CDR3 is TGTGCCAGCAGCGTAGGGGGCGGGGCCCAAGAGACCCAGTACTTC.

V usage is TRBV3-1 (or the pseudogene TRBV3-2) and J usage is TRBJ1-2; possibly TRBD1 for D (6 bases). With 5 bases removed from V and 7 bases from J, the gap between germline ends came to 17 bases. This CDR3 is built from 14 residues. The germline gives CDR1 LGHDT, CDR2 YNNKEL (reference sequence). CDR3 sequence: CASSEPGGSSGYTF. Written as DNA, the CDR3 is TGTGCCAGCAGCGAACCGGGGGGCTCTTCTGGCTACACCTTC.

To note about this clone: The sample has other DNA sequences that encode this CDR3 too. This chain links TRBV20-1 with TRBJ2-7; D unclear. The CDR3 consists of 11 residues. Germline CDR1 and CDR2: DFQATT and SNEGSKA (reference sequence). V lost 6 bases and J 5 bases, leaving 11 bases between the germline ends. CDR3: CSARSGHEQYF. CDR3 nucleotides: TGCAGTGCCAGATCAGGCCACGAGCAGTACTTC.

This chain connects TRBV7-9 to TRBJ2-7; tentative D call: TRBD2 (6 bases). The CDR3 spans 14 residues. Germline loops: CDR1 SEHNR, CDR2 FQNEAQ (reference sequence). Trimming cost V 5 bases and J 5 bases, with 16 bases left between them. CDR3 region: CASSPLWGDDEQYF. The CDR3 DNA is TGTGCCAGCAGCCCCCTGTGGGGGGACGACGAGCAGTACTTC.

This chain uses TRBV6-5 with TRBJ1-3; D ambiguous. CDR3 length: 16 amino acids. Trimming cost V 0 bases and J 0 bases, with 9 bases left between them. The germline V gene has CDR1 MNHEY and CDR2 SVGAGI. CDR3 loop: CASSYSGSISGNTIYF. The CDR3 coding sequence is TGTGCCAGCAGTTACTCGGGCAGTATCTCTGGAAACACCATATATTTT.

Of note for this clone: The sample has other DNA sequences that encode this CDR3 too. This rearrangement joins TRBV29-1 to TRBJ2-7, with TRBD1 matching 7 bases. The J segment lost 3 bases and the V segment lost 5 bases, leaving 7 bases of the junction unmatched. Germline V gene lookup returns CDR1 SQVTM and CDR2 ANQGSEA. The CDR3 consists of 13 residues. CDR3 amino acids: CSVRTGLSYEQYF. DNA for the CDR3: TGCAGCGTTCGGACAGGATTGAGCTACGAGCAGTACTTC.

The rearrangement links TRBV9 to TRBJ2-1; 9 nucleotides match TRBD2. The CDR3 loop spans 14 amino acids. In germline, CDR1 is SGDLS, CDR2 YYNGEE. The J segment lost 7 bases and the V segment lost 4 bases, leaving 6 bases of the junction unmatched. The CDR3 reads CASSPGTSLNEQFF. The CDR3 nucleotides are TGTGCCAGCAGCCCAGGGACTAGCTTGAATGAGCAGTTCTTC. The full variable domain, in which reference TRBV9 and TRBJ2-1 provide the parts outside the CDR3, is DSGVTQTPKHLITATGQRVTLRCSPRSGDLSVYWYQQSLDQGLQFLIQYYNGEERAKGNILERFSAQQFPDLHSELNLSSLELGDSALYFCASSPGTSLNEQFFGPGTRLTVL.

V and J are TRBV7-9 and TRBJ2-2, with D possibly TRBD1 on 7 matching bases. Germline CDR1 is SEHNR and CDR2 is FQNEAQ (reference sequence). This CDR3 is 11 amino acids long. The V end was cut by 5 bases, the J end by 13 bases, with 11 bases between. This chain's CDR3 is CASSQGGPLFF. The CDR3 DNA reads TGTGCCAGCAGCCAGGGGGGCCCGCTGTTTTTT.

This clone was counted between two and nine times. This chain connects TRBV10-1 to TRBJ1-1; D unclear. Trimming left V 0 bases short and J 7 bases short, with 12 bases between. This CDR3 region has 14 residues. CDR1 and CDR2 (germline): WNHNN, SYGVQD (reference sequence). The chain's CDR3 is CASSESRGRGEAFF. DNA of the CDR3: TGCGCCAGCAGTGAGTCGCGAGGACGGGGTGAAGCTTTCTTT.

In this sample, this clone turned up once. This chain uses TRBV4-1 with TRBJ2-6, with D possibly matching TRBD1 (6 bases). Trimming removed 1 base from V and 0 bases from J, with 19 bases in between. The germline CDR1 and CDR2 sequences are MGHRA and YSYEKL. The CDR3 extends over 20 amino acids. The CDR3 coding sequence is TGCGCCAGCAGCCAAGGGGCTTGGCAGGGGCCCTCCTCTGGGGCCAACGTCCTGACTTTC. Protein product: CASSQGAWQGPSSGANVLTF.

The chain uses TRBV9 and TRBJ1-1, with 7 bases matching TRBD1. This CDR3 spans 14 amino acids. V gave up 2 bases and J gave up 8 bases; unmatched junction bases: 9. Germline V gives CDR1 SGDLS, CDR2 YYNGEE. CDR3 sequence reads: CASSVGPSTGEAFF. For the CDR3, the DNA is TGTGCCAGCAGCGTGGGCCCTTCGACAGGGGAAGCTTTCTTT. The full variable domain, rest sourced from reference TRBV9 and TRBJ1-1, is DSGVTQTPKHLITATGQRVTLRCSPRSGDLSVYWYQQSLDQGLQFLIQYYNGEERAKGNILERFSAQQFPDLHSELNLSSLELGDSALYFCASSVGPSTGEAFFGQGTRLTVV.

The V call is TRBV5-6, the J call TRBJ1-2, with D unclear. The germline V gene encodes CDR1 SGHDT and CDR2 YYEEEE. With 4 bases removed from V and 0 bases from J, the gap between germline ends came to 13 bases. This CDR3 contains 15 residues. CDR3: CASSGGGYANYGYTF. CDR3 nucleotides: TGTGCCAGCAGCGGTGGAGGGTACGCTAACTATGGCTACACCTTC.

The CDR3 protein is CASSVSSGYEQYF. The CDR3 nucleotides read TGTGCCAGTAGTGTATCTAGCGGGTACGAGCAGTACTTC. The chain carries TRBV19 and TRBJ2-7, with 8 bases that match TRBD2. Germline CDR1 is LNHDA and CDR2 is SQIVND (reference sequence). The CDR3 is 13 residues long. V shed 5 bases and J 4 bases; nucleotides not matched to a gene: 4. Supplemented by reference TRBV19 and TRBJ2-7, the full variable domain reads DGGITQSPKYLFRKEGQNVTLSCEQNLNHDAMYWYRQDPGQGLRLIYYSQIVNDFQKGDIAEGYSVSREKKESFPLTVTSAQKNPTAFYLCASSVSSGYEQYFGPGTRLTVT.

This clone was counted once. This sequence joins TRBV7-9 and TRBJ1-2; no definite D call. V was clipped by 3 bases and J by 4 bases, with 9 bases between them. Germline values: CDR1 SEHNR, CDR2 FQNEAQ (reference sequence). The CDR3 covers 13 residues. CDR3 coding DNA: TGTGCCAGCAGCTTTGGAGGGTCCTATGGCTACACCTTC. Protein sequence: CASSFGGSYGYTF. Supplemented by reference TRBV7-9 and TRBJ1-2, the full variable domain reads DTGVSQNPRHKITKRGQNVTFRCDPISEHNRLYWYRQTLGQGPEFLTYFQNEAQLEKSRLLSDRFSAERPKGSFSTLEIQRTEQGDSAMYLCASSFGGSYGYTFGSGTRLTVV.